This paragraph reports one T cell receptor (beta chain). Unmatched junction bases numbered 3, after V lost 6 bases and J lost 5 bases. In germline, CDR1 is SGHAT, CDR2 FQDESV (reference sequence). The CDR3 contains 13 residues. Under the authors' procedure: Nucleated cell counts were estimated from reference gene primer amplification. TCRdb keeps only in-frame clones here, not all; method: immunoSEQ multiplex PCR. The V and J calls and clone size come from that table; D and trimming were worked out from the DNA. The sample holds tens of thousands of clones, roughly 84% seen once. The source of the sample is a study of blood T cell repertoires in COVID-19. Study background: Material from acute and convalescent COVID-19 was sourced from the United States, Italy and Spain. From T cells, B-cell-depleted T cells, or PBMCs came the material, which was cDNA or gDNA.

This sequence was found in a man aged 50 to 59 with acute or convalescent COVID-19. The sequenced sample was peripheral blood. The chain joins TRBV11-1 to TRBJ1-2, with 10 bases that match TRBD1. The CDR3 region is CASSTGQGYGYTF. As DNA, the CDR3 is TGTGCCAGCAGTACGGGACAGGGGTATGGCTACACCTTC.